This T cell receptor (beta chain) stems from a study of OX40 agonist ivuxolimab in advanced cancers. As for the study in general: A diagnosis of hepatocellular carcinoma, melanoma, renal cell or head and neck cancer was present in dose-escalation patients. Partial responses were observed in three patients, of whom one had hepatocellular carcinoma and two had cutaneous melanoma.

Germline CDR1 is SQVTM and CDR2 is ANQGSEA. J was trimmed by 5 bases and V by 3 bases; bases with no gene match: 11. The CDR3 is 15 residues long. Profiled with immunoSEQ multiplex PCR; TCRdb holds only in-frame clones, not every one. The sample contains roughly 70,000 clones, 91% of which appear only once. As regards this clone: The antigen remains undetermined.

Findings and limits, study-wide: Near-lowest levels of clonal expansion characterized partial responders at 0.1-3.0 mg/kg.

Sequenced material: CD4+ or CD8+ T cells sorted from blood, taken in a trial of the OX40 agonist ivuxolimab. The receptor comes from an adult with an advanced solid tumor such as melanoma, head and neck, liver or kidney cancer. The V and J genes are TRBV29-1 and TRBJ1-2, with 8 bases that match TRBD1. The CDR3 reads CSVEPLRGLGYGYTF. CDR3 coding DNA: TGCAGCGTTGAGCCCCTCAGGGGGCTAGGGTATGGCTACACCTTC.